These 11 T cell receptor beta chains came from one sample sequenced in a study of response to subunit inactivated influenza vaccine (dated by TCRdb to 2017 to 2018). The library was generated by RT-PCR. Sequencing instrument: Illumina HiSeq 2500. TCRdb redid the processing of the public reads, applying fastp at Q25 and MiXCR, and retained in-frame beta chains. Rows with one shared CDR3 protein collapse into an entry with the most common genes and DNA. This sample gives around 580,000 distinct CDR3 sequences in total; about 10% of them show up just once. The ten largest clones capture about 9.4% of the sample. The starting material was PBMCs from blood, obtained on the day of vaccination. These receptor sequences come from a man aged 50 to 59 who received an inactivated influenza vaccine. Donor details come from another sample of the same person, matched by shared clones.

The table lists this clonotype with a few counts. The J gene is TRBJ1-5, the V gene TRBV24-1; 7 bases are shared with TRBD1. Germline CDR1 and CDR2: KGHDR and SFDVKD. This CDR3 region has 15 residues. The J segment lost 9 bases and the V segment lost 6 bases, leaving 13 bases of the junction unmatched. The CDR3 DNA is TGTGCCACCAGTCCCGTAACAGGGGAGCAATTGCCCCAGCATTTT. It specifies CATSPVTGEQLPQHF.

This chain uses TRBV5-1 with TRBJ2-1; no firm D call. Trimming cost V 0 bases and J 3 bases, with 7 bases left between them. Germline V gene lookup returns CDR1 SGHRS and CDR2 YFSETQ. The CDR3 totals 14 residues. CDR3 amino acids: CASSLATYYNEQFF. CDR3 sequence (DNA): TGCGCCAGCAGCTTGGCTACTTACTACAATGAGCAGTTCTTC.

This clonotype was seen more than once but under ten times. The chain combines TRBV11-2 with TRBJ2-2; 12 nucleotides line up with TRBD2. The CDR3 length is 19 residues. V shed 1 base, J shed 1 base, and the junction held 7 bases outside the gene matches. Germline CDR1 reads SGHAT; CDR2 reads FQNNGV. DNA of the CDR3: TGTGCCAGCAGCTTAGTTCGGGGGGGACTAGCGGGGAACACCGGGGAGCTGTTTTTT. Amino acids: CASSLVRGGLAGNTGELFF.

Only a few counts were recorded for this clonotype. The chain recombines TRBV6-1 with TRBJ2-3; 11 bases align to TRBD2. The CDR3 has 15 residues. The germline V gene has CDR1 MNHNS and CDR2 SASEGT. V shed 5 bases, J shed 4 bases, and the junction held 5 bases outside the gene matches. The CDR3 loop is CASSISGGVADTQYF. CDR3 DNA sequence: TGTGCCAGCAGTATTAGCGGGGGGGTAGCAGATACGCAGTATTTT.

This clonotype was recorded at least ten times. The CDR3 nucleotides are TGTGCCAGCAGCTGGGACAGGGAAGAGACCCAGTACTTC. Protein: CASSWDREETQYF. The chain combines TRBV5-5 with TRBJ2-5; 9 nucleotides align to TRBD1. The ends lost 3 bases at V and 3 bases at J; junction bases unmatched: 0. Germline CDR1 and CDR2: SGHKS and YYEKEE (reference sequence). The CDR3 covers 13 residues. The variable domain in full, completed from reference TRBV5-5 and TRBJ2-5, reads DAGVTQSPTHLIKTRGQQVTLRCSPISGHKSVSWYQQVLGQGPQFIFQYYEKEERGRGNFPDRFSARQFPNYSSELNVNALLLGDSALYLCASSWDREETQYFGPGTRLLVL.

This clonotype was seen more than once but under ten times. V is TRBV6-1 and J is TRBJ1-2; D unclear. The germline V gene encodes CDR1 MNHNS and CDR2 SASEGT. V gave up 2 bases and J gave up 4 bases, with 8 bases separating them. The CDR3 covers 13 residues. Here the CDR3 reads CASSERFGYGYTF. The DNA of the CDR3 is TGTGCCAGCAGTGAACGTTTCGGCTATGGCTACACCTTC.

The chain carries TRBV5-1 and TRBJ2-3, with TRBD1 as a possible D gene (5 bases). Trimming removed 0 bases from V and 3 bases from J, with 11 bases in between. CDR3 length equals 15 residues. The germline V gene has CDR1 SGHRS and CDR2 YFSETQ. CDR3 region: CASSLGQWRTDTQYF. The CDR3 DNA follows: TGCGCCAGCAGCTTGGGACAGTGGAGAACAGATACGCAGTATTTT.

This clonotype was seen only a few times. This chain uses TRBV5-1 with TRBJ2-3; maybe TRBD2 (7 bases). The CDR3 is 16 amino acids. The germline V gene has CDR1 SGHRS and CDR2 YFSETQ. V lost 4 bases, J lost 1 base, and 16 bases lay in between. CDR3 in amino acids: CASSGTGRVGTDTQYF. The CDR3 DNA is TGCGCCAGCAGCGGAACAGGGAGGGTAGGCACAGATACGCAGTATTTT.

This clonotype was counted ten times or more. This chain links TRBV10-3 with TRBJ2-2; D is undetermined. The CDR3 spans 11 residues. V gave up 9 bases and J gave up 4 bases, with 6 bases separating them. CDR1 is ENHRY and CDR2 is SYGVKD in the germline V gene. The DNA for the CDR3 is TGTGCCATTAGGGTCACCGGGGAGCTGTTTTTT. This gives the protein CAIRVTGELFF.

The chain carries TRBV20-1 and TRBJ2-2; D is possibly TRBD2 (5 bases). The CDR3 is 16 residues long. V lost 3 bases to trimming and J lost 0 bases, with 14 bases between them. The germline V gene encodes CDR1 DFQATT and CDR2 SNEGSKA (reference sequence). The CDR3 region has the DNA TGCAGTGCTAGTGGCTCGGGGAAAGCGAACACCGGGGAGCTGTTTTTT. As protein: CSASGSGKANTGELFF.

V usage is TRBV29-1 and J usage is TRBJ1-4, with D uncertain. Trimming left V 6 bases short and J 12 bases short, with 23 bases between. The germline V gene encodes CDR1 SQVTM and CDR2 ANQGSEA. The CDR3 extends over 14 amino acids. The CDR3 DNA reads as TGCAGCGTATCTCTATCCCAAAGGGCTTCTGAACTGTTTTTT. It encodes CSVSLSQRASELFF.